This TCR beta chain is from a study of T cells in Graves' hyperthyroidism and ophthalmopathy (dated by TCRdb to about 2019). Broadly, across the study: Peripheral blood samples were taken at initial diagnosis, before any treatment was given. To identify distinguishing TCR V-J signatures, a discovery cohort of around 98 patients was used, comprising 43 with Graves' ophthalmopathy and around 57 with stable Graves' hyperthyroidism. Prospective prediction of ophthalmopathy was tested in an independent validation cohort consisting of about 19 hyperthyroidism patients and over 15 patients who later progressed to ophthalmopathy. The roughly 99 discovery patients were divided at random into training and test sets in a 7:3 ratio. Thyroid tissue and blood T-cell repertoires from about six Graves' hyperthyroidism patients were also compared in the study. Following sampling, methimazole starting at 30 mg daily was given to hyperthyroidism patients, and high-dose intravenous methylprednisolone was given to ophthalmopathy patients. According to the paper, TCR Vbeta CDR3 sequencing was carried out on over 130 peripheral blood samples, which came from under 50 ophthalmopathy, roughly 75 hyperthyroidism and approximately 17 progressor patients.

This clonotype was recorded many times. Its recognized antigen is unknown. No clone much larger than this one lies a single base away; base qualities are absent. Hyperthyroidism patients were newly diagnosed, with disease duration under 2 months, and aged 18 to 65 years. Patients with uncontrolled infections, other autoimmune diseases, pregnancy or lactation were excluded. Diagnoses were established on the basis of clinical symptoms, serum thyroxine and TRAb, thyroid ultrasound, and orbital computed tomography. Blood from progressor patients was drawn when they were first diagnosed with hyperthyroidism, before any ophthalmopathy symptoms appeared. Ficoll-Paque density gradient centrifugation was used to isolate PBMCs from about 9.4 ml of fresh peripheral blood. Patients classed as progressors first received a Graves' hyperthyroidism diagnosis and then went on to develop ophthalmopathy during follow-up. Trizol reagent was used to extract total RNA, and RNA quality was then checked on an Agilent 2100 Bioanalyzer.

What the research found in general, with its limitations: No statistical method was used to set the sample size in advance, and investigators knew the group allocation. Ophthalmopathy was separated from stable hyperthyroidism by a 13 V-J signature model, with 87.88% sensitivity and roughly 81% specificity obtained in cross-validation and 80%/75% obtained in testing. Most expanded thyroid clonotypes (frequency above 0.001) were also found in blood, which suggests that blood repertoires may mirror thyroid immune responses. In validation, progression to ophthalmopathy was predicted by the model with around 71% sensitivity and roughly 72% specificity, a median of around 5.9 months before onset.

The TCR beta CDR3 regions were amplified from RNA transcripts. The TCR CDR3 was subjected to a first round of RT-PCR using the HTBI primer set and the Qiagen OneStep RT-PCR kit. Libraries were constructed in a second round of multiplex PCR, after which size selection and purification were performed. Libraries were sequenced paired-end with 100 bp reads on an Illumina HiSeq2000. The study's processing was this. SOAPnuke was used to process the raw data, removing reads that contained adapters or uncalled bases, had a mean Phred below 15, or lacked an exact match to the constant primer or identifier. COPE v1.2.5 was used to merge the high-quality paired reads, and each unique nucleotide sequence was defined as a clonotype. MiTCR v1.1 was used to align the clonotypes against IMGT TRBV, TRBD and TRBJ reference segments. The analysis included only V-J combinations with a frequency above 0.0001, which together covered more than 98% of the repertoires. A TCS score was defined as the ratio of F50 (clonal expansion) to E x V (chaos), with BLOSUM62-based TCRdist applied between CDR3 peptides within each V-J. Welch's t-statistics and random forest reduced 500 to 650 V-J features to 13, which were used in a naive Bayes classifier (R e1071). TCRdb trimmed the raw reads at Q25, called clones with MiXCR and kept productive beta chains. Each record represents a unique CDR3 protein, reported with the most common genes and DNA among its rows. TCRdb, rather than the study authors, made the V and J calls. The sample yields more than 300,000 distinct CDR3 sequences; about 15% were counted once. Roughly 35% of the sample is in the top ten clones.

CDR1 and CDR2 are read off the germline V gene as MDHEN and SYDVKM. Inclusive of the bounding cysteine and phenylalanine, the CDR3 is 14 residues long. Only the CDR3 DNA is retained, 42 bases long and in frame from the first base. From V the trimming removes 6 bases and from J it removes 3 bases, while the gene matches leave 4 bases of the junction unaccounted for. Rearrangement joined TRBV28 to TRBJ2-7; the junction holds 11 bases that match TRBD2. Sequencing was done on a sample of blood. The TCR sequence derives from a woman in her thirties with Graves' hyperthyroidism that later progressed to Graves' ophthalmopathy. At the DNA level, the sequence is TGTGCCAGCAGGCCACTAGCGGGGGACTACGAGCAGTACTTC. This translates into CASRPLAGDYEQYF.